This T cell receptor (beta chain) was sequenced in a study of immune characterization of retroperitoneal liposarcoma (dated by TCRdb to between 2018 and 2021). CDR3 length: 15 amino acids, cysteine to phenylalanine. CDR3 DNA only is kept here, 45 bases in frame from base 1. Per the germline V gene (reference sequence), SSHAT is the CDR1 and FNYEAQ is the CDR2. The protocol used for the library was PCR. The run used a NextSeq 500. The raw public data were reprocessed by TCRdb itself: fastp quality trimming at Q25, MiXCR clonotype calling, in-frame beta chains only. A single entry per CDR3 protein holds the most common genes and DNA from its merged rows. Here the sample has 12,000 or so distinct CDR3 sequences; over 25% occur a single time. 9.1% of the sample lies in the top ten. In regard to this clonotype: Its antigen specificity is not known. The junction shows a germline mismatch at one end, possibly a read error.

The chain couples TRBV7-7 to TRBJ2-4, with 10 central nucleotides matching TRBD2. This TCR derives from a female donor with retroperitoneal liposarcoma. Material: tumor tissue. The CDR3 region has the sequence CASSPLAGVDNEQYF. The nucleotides read TGTGCTAGCAGCCCTCTAGCGGGAGTAGACAATGAGCAGTACTTC.